The clone carrying this T cell receptor (beta chain) was detected a few times. This entry belongs to a study of regulatory T cells in long-lasting Graves disease. The time point here: newly diagnosed GD, antithyroid drugs for less than 3 months. RNA extracted from PBMCs served as the sequencing template. The ends were cut back, 3 bases at V and 1 base at J, with 10 bases in the middle. Per the germline V gene, CDR1 is DFQATT and CDR2 is SNEGSKA (reference sequence). The CDR3 contains 14 residues. Construction of TCR beta libraries relied on iRepertoire HTBI primers and on Arm-PCR targeting CDR3 regions. TCRdb processed the multiplex PCR reads anew with MiXCR; each CDR3 protein has one entry. The sample includes 550,000 to 600,000 distinct CDR3 sequences, about 16% of them seen just once. The sample also formed part of further work on T cells in Graves' hyperthyroidism and ophthalmopathy. That report notes: Patients aged 18 to 65 with hyperthyroidism were newly diagnosed, with duration under 2 months. Diagnosing involved the use of clinical symptoms, serum thyroxine and TRAb, thyroid ultrasound and orbital computed tomography. TCR CDR3 underwent first-round RT-PCR with the HTBI primer set.

This clonotype originated in a man aged 18 to 30 with Graves disease. Source: peripheral blood mononuclear cells (PBMCs), taken at new diagnosis, from a patient treated with antithyroid drugs. V gene TRBV20-1 combines with J gene TRBJ1-5, with D possibly TRBD1 on 5 matching bases. The CDR3 DNA is TGCAGTGCTAGGCGGGGGAGGAGCAATCAGCCCCAGCATTTT. Encoded protein: CSARRGRSNQPQHF.